One sample yielded the 22 T cell receptor beta chains listed below, sequenced in a study of early T cells in non-severe SARS-CoV-2 infection (dated by TCRdb to the early 2020s). Libraries were constructed by 5' RACE. Sequencing used a NextSeq 500. In TCRdb, the public reads were trimmed at Q25 with fastp and aligned with MiXCR, with productive beta chains retained. All rows with the same CDR3 protein become a single entry with the most common DNA and genes. The sample table holds 25,000 to 35,000 distinct CDR3 sequences, of which roughly 4.5% were seen once. About 7.9% of the sample is taken by the ten largest. The sample was whole blood. These TCRs come from an adult who was a healthcare worker with PCR-confirmed SARS-CoV-2 infection or an uninfected control (not recorded which).

This clonotype was counted many times. The chain joins TRBV6-2 or TRBV6-3 to TRBJ1-1; D remains ambiguous. This CDR3 contains 15 residues. Trimming removed 2 bases from V and 1 base from J, with 11 bases in between. Germline assignment: CDR1 MNHEY and CDR2 SVGEGT. CDR3 sequence reads: CASSYRPGENTEAFF. The DNA for the CDR3 is TGTGCCAGCAGTTACCGCCCAGGTGAGAACACTGAAGCTTTCTTT.

By sample share, this clonotype is medium-sized. The chain carries TRBV10-2 and TRBJ1-1; D is perhaps TRBD1 (6 bases). Germline CDR1 and CDR2: WSHSY and SAAADI. CDR3 length equals 16 residues. The V gene lost 8 bases and the J gene lost 0 bases, with 19 bases spanning the gap. CDR3 DNA: TGCGCCAGCCTCCCGCAGCAGGGGCGCCTGAACACTGAAGCTTTCTTT. Its translation: CASLPQQGRLNTEAFF.

This clonotype has ten or more counts. V usage is TRBV7-6 and J usage is TRBJ2-7; TRBD1 aligns across 7 bases. This CDR3 is built from 18 residues. Germline V gene data show CDR1 as SGHVS and CDR2 as FNYEAQ. The V gene end was trimmed by 1 base and the J gene end by 5 bases; junction bases not matched to a gene: 17. Here the CDR3 DNA reads TGTGCCAGCAGCTTAGAGTCCCCGGGACAGAGGTATGGCAACGAGCAGTACTTC. Protein: CASSLESPGQRYGNEQYF.

The chain has TRBV6-1 and TRBJ1-2, with 9 positions matching TRBD1. This CDR3 contains 13 residues. Trimming cost V 5 bases and J 8 bases; bases outside gene matches: 6. In germline, CDR1 is MNHNS, CDR2 SASEGT. CDR3 DNA: TGTGCCAGCAGTCACAGGGGGCTGGAAGGCTACACCTTC. This gives the protein CASSHRGLEGYTF.

In this sample, this clonotype turned up many times. V usage is TRBV7-9 and J usage is TRBJ2-6, with D possibly being TRBD1 or TRBD2 (5 bases each). The CDR3 loop spans 18 amino acids. Trimming shortened V by 5 bases and J by 0 bases, and 17 bases separated the two germline ends. The germline gives CDR1 SEHNR, CDR2 FQNEAQ (reference sequence). CDR3 in DNA: TGTGCCAGCAGCCCAGGCGGACGGGACCCCTCTGGGGCCAACGTCCTGACTTTC. Translating gives CASSPGGRDPSGANVLTF.

This clonotype has just a few counts. The chain recombines TRBV11-2 with TRBJ1-2, with D hard to call. The CDR3 covers 15 residues. CDR1 and CDR2 (germline): SGHAT, FQNNGV. The germline V and J ends were trimmed by 5 bases and 6 bases, with 19 bases remaining between them. The CDR3 nucleotides are TGTGCCAGCAGCCCCATAACCTGGGTAGAGGATGGCTACACCTTC. As protein: CASSPITWVEDGYTF.

This clonotype came up many times. The chain combines TRBV20-1 with TRBJ2-7; the match to TRBD2 covers 11 bases. Trimming took 3 bases from V and 0 from J; bases not matched to a gene: 7. Germline V gene lookup returns CDR1 DFQATT and CDR2 SNEGSKA (reference sequence). There are 16 residues in the CDR3. CDR3: CSARPLTSGVSYEQYF. In DNA form, the CDR3 reads TGCAGTGCTAGGCCCCTGACTAGCGGGGTCTCCTACGAGCAGTACTTC.

This clonotype was detected many times. The rearrangement links TRBV7-6 to TRBJ1-2, with 7 positions matching TRBD1. In germline, CDR1 is SGHVS, CDR2 FNYEAQ. The trim removed 5 bases at V and 0 bases at J, leaving 6 bases unmatched. This CDR3 has 15 amino acids. The CDR3 here is CASSKGTVPNYGYTF. The CDR3 region has the DNA TGTGCCAGCAGCAAAGGGACAGTCCCTAACTATGGCTACACCTTC.

This clonotype has only a few counts. The rearrangement joins TRBV12-3 or TRBV12-4 to TRBJ1-2, with a possible D match to TRBD1 (5 bases). Trimming shortened V by 7 bases and J by 7 bases, and 16 bases separated the two germline ends. The CDR3 spans 13 residues. CDR3 coding DNA: TGTGCCAGCACCCCAGGGATGATGGGTGGCTACACCTTC. It translates to CASTPGMMGGYTF.

This clonotype appeared a few times. J is TRBJ2-7 and V is TRBV6-2 or TRBV6-3; 10 positions agree with TRBD1. The CDR3 has 17 amino acids. Trimming removed 5 bases from V and 3 bases from J; junction bases left unmatched: 13. The germline V gene encodes CDR1 MNHEY and CDR2 SVGEGT. This chain's CDR3 is CASSRIPGQGTGYEQYF. The CDR3 DNA reads as TGTGCCAGCAGTCGAATACCGGGACAGGGGACGGGCTACGAGCAGTACTTC.

This clonotype was detected ten times or more. The rearrangement uses TRBV6-6 and TRBJ1-6, with TRBD1 matching 8 bases. Trimming took 4 bases from V and 9 from J; bases not matched to a gene: 5. This CDR3 spans 14 amino acids. Germline V gene data show CDR1 as MNHNY and CDR2 as SVGAGI (reference sequence). The CDR3 loop is CASSWGQAGSPLHF. Written as DNA, the CDR3 is TGTGCCAGCAGTTGGGGACAGGCAGGTTCACCCCTCCACTTT.

There are many counts of this clonotype. The chain links TRBV6-5 to TRBJ1-2, with TRBD1 identical over 9 bases. This CDR3 spans 15 amino acids. Germline-derived CDR1 and CDR2 are MNHEY and SVGAGI. J was trimmed by 4 bases and V by 2 bases; bases with no gene match: 5. DNA of the CDR3: TGTGCCAGCAGTTACGGGACAGGGAGTAGCTATGGCTACACCTTC. Translation: CASSYGTGSSYGYTF.

This clonotype was recorded a few times. The chain recombines TRBV28 with TRBJ1-4, with TRBD1 matching over 7 bases. The CDR3 sequence is 15 residues long. Germline CDR1 reads MDHEN; CDR2 reads SYDVKM. V shed 7 bases and J 0 bases; nucleotides not matched to a gene: 5. Written as DNA, the CDR3 is TGTGCCAGCACCGGGGACAGTGCAACTAATGAAAAACTGTTTTTT. It translates to CASTGDSATNEKLFF.

There are many counts of this clonotype. The CDR3 protein is CASSFGSGGNQPQHF. The CDR3 DNA reads as TGTGCCAGCAGTTTTGGAAGCGGCGGCAATCAGCCCCAGCATTTT. This chain joins TRBV12-3 or TRBV12-4 and TRBJ1-5, with D unclear. V lost 3 bases and J lost 2, with 11 bases in between. This CDR3 has 15 amino acids.

In regard to this clonotype: A clone one base away is much larger, so this may be a read error. The CDR3 carries no conserved terminal phenylalanine or tryptophan, so it likely arises from a read error. The chain uses TRBV7-9 and TRBJ1-2; D not resolved. CDR3 length: 13 amino acids. Germline V gene data show CDR1 as SEHNR and CDR2 as FQNEAQ (reference sequence). The V end was cut by 2 bases, the J end by 4 bases, with 8 bases between. CDR3 nucleotide sequence: TGTGCCAGCAGCTTAAAAGGGAGCTATGGCTACACCTCC. Its translation: CASSLKGSYGYTS.

This clonotype was seen at least ten times. The chain carries TRBV6-6 and TRBJ2-7; tentative D call: TRBD1 (8 bases). V lost 4 bases and J 3 bases, leaving 19 bases between the germline ends. The CDR3 extends over 16 amino acids. Germline V gene data show CDR1 as MNHNY and CDR2 as SVGAGI (reference sequence). This chain's CDR3 is CASSSQQGGRFYEQYF. CDR3 in DNA: TGTGCCAGCAGTTCCCAACAGGGGGGGCGGTTCTACGAGCAGTACTTC.

This clonotype appeared many times. The V and J genes are TRBV30 and TRBJ1-1, with 9 nucleotides matching TRBD1. The ends lost 5 bases at V and 6 bases at J; junction bases unmatched: 10. This CDR3 has 14 residues. The germline V gene has CDR1 GTSNPN and CDR2 SVGIG (reference sequence). The CDR3 bases are TGTGCCTGGGCAACCGGGACAGGGTCAGCTGAAGCTTTCTTT. Protein: CAWATGTGSAEAFF.

The rearrangement uses TRBV2 and TRBJ2-1; TRBD1 might be the D (6 bases). The CDR3 has 16 residues. The germline V gene encodes CDR1 SNHLY and CDR2 FYNNEI. With 6 bases removed from V and 0 bases from J, the gap between germline ends came to 15 bases. The CDR3 region is CASRKGHSSSYNEQFF. CDR3 bases: TGTGCCAGCAGGAAGGGACACTCCAGCTCCTACAATGAGCAGTTCTTC.

There are a few counts of this clonotype. The V gene is TRBV7-9, the J gene TRBJ1-4, with a weak D call TRBD1 (6 bases). The CDR3 loop spans 15 amino acids. The ends were cut back, 4 bases at V and 4 bases at J, with 13 bases in the middle. The germline gives CDR1 SEHNR, CDR2 FQNEAQ (reference sequence). The CDR3 nucleotides read TGTGCCAGCAGCTCTACCGGGACACTTAATGAAAAACTGTTTTTT. This codes for CASSSTGTLNEKLFF.

The CDR3 here is CASSVDPASYNEQFF. In nucleotides, the CDR3 is TGTGCCAGCAGCGTAGACCCGGCCAGCTACAATGAGCAGTTCTTC. This rearrangement joins TRBV9 to TRBJ2-1, with unresolved D. Deletions cut 0 bases from V and 3 bases from J, with 10 bases between. The CDR3 runs 15 residues. The germline V gene encodes CDR1 SGDLS and CDR2 YYNGEE.

The genes are TRBV12-3 or TRBV12-4 and TRBJ2-7; tentative D call: TRBD2 (6 bases). The V gene lost 7 bases and the J gene lost 0 bases, with 16 bases spanning the gap. The CDR3 spans 15 residues. In DNA form, the CDR3 reads TGTGCCAGCACCTCCGGGGGACGCCGCTCCTACGAGCAGTACTTC. Its translation is CASTSGGRRSYEQYF.

This clonotype was picked up many times. In nucleotides, the CDR3 is TGCGCCAGCAGCTTGGGGTTGGAAAGTTCACCCCTCCACTTT. Residues: CASSLGLESSPLHF. The chain recombines TRBV5-1 with TRBJ1-6; D ambiguous. This CDR3 is 14 amino acids long. Germline loops: CDR1 SGHRS, CDR2 YFSETQ. The V and J ends lost 0 bases and 9 bases respectively, with 10 bases between them.